This record concerns one T cell receptor (beta chain) sequence. No antigen is known for it. These data come from a study of cytomegalovirus exposure and HLA in healthy donors. The PCR made use of 60 Vbeta and 13 Jbeta primers. Libraries were prepared by immunoSEQ multiplex PCR; TCRdb keeps only in-frame clonotypes and omits some of them. The sample totals about 130,000 clones. Whole-study findings and limits: Productive rates of about 90% or about 30% were seen for most TCR beta V segments in an earlier analysis.

V lost 4 bases to trimming and J lost 2 bases, with 14 bases between them. The CDR3 has 16 residues. Per germline, CDR1 MNHEY and CDR2 SMNVEV (reference sequence). This chain uses TRBV27 with TRBJ1-4, with D possibly matching TRBD1 (6 bases). The receptor comes from a woman aged 35 to 49 in good health and CMV-seropositive. The sequenced sample was PBMCs. The CDR3 loop reads CASSSPGGRTNEKLFF. CDR3 nucleotide sequence: TGTGCCAGCAGTTCCCCGGGGGGGCGGACTAATGAAAAACTGTTTTTT.